This T cell receptor beta chain was sequenced in a study of blood T cell repertoires in COVID-19. Study background: Spain, Italy and the United States supplied samples that represented acute and convalescent COVID-19. PBMCs, B-cell-depleted T cells, or T cells provided the cDNA or gDNA that made up the material.

Methods used by the authors: Quantification of nucleated cells was approximated via reference gene primer amplification. Using immunoSEQ multiplex PCR, the repertoire was profiled, and TCRdb retains in-frame clones only, with some absent. Clonal size and the V and J genes are those of that table, whereas D and trimming came from the DNA. The table has tens of thousands of clones, 80% to 90% seen once. V shed 1 base and J shed 4 bases, with 11 bases lying between them. There are 15 residues in the CDR3. CDR1 is SGHDN, CDR2 FVKESK, per germline. The sequence came from a human donor in a cohort sampled during active COVID-19. Sequencing was performed on peripheral blood. The rearrangement links TRBV14 to TRBJ2-1; a possible D gene is TRBD2 (5 bases). The CDR3 here is CASSQGSLAYNEQFF. The DNA for the CDR3 is TGTGCCAGCAGCCAAGGTAGTCTAGCTTACAATGAGCAGTTCTTC. The complete variable domain, with remaining parts taken from reference TRBV14 and TRBJ2-1, reads EAGVTQFPSHSVIEKGQTVTLRCDPISGHDNLYWYRRVMGKEIKFLLHFVKESKQDESGMPNNRFLAERTGGTYSTLKVQPAELEDSGVYFCASSQGSLAYNEQFFGPGTRLTVL.